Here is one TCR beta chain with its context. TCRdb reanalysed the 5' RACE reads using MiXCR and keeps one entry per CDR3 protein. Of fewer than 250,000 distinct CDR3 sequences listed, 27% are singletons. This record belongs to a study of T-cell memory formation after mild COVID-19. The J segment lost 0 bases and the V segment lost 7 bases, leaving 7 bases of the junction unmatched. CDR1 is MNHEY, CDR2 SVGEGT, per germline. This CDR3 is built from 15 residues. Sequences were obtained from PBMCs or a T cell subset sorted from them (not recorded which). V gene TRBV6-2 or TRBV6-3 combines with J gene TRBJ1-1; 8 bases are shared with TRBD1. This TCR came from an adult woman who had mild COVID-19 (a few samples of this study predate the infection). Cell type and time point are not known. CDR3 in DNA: TGTGCCAGCATAGGACAGGGAGACATGAACACTGAAGCTTTCTTT. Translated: CASIGQGDMNTEAFF.